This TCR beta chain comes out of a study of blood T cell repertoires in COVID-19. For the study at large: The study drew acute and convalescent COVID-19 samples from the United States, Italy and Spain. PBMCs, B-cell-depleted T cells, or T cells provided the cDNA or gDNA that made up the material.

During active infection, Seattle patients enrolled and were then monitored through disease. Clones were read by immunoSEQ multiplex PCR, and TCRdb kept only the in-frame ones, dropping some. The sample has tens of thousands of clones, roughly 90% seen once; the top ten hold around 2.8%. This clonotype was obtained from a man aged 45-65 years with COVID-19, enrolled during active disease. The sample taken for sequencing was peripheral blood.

The CDR3 spells CASSLDGSTNYGYTF. CDR3 DNA sequence: TGTGCCAGCAGCTTAGATGGCAGTACTAACTATGGCTACACCTTC. The chain joins TRBV11-1 to TRBJ1-2; D is unresolved. CDR1 and CDR2 (germline): SGHAT, FQDESV (reference sequence). This CDR3 is 15 amino acids long. V was clipped by 1 base and J by 0 bases, with 9 bases between them.